Following are 15 T cell receptor beta chains from one sample sequenced in a study of shared clonotypes between healthy human individuals. Some clones are missing from TCRdb's copy, which holds only in-frame ones; the method was immunoSEQ multiplex PCR. The table records around 2.1 million clones, around 95% of them present only once. The sample was naive CD4+ T cells sorted from blood. Documented subset: CD45RA+ positively selected. The receptors originated from a man in his late teens or twenties in good health.

This clone showed up just once. The chain carries TRBV11-2 and TRBJ2-3; TRBD2 is a possible D gene (6 bases). The V end lost 5 bases, the J end lost 2 bases, and 17 bases lay between the germline ends. Per germline, CDR1 SGHAT and CDR2 FQNNGV. The CDR3 has 16 residues. DNA of the CDR3: TGTGCCAGCAGCGCCGGGCGGGGCCCGCACACAGATACGCAGTATTTT. The encoded protein is CASSAGRGPHTDTQYF.

This chain uses TRBV11-2 with TRBJ2-2; 7 nucleotides agree with TRBD2. CDR1 is SGHAT, CDR2 FQNNGV, per germline. Trimming removed 2 bases from V and 0 bases from J; junction bases left unmatched: 3. The CDR3 spans 16 residues. The DNA of the CDR3 is TGTGCCAGCAGCTTAACCGGGACTACGAACACCGGGGAGCTGTTTTTT. It yields the protein CASSLTGTTNTGELFF.

The rearrangement links TRBV7-9 to TRBJ2-7; D may be TRBD1 (6 bases). Deletions cut 4 bases from V and 2 bases from J, with 12 bases between. The CDR3 consists of 14 residues. Germline V gene sequence: CDR1 SEHNR, CDR2 FQNEAQ (reference sequence). CDR3 region: CASSYVQGTYEQYF. DNA for the CDR3: TGTGCCAGCAGCTACGTCCAGGGGACCTACGAGCAGTACTTC.

CDR3 in amino acids: CASSPFYPGSYEQYF. The CDR3 region has the DNA TGTGCCAGCAGCCCCTTTTACCCGGGCTCCTACGAGCAGTACTTC. The chain has TRBV7-2 and TRBJ2-7; D ambiguous. This CDR3 is 15 amino acids long. Trimming removed 5 bases from V and 0 bases from J, with 14 bases in between. From germline, CDR1 is SGHTA and CDR2 FQGNSA.

The chain joins TRBV7-2 to TRBJ2-2, with D possibly being TRBD1 or TRBD2 (5 bases each). The CDR3 has 14 amino acids. The V gene's germline CDR1 is SGHTA and CDR2 FQGNSA. Trimming took 5 bases from V and 3 from J, leaving 10 bases between them. The CDR3 region is CASSPGGDTGELFF. CDR3 DNA: TGTGCCAGCAGCCCTGGGGGTGACACCGGGGAGCTGTTTTTT.

Notes on this clone: Other DNA variants within this sample encode the same CDR3. This chain connects TRBV5-1 to TRBJ2-7; TRBD2 agrees at 7 bases. The CDR3 has 13 amino acids. Germline values: CDR1 SGHRS, CDR2 YFSETQ. V lost 3 bases, J lost 3 bases, and 3 bases stayed unmatched. CDR3 in amino acids: CASSWGGSYEQYF. The CDR3 DNA is TGCGCCAGCAGCTGGGGGGGAAGCTACGAGCAGTACTTC.

The V and J genes are TRBV6-5 and TRBJ2-7, with 9 bases that match TRBD2. The CDR3 length is 15 residues. The V gene's germline CDR1 is MNHEY and CDR2 SVGAGI. V dropped 5 bases and J dropped 3; count of bases not matched to a gene: 8. Here the CDR3 reads CASSPQLAGYYEQYF. The CDR3 DNA is TGTGCCAGCAGTCCACAACTAGCGGGTTACTACGAGCAGTACTTC.

V gene TRBV27 combines with J gene TRBJ2-7; 8 bases are a match to TRBD1. CDR1 and CDR2 (germline): MNHEY, SMNVEV (reference sequence). V lost 2 bases, J lost 1 base, and 1 base stayed unmatched. CDR3 length: 14 amino acids. CDR3 in amino acids: CASSLRDRSYEQYF. Written as DNA, the CDR3 is TGTGCCAGCAGTTTAAGGGACAGGTCCTACGAGCAGTACTTC.

The J gene is TRBJ2-7, the V gene TRBV18, with 11 bases fitting TRBD1. The CDR3 consists of 16 residues. V gave up 5 bases and J gave up 1 base; unmatched junction bases: 7. CDR1 is KGHSH and CDR2 is LQKENI in the germline V gene. The DNA for the CDR3 is TGTGCCAGCTCATCAACCGGGACAGGGGGTTCCTACGAGCAGTACTTC. This sequence encodes CASSSTGTGGSYEQYF.

The J gene is TRBJ1-2, the V gene TRBV28, with D possibly being TRBD1 (6 bases). The V gene lost 6 bases and the J gene lost 7 bases, with 15 bases spanning the gap. CDR1 MDHEN and CDR2 SYDVKM come from the germline V gene. This CDR3 has 13 amino acids. In DNA, the CDR3 is TGTGCCAGCAGCCAGGACAGCCCTCTTGGCTACACCTTC. Translating it yields CASSQDSPLGYTF.

The chain employs TRBV7-9 and TRBJ2-7, with a possible D match to TRBD1 (5 bases). Trimming left V 5 bases short and J 6 bases short, with 11 bases between. CDR3 length: 12 amino acids. The germline gives CDR1 SEHNR, CDR2 FQNEAQ (reference sequence). In DNA form, the CDR3 reads TGTGCCAGCAGCGTCAGGGAAGGCGAGCAGTACTTC. Protein sequence: CASSVREGEQYF.

About this clone: This sample includes further DNA sequences coding for the same CDR3. The chain couples TRBV5-1 to TRBJ2-6; possibly TRBD1 for D (6 bases). V gave up 4 bases and J gave up 1 base, with 9 bases separating them. CDR1 and CDR2 (germline): SGHRS, YFSETQ. The CDR3 totals 15 residues. CDR3 in amino acids: CASSPTGSGANVLTF. The CDR3 DNA sequence: TGCGCCAGCAGCCCCACAGGGTCTGGGGCCAACGTCCTGACTTTC.

This rearrangement joins TRBV5-1 to TRBJ1-1; D not certain. Deletions cut 0 bases from V and 0 bases from J, with 6 bases between. Per the germline V gene, CDR1 is SGHRS and CDR2 is YFSETQ. This CDR3 region has 14 residues. The CDR3 DNA is TGCGCCAGCAGCTTGGACATATTGAACACTGAAGCTTTCTTT. This codes for CASSLDILNTEAFF.

The chain joins TRBV5-6 to TRBJ1-2; D call uncertain. Trimming shortened V by 0 bases and J by 2 bases, and 11 bases separated the two germline ends. This CDR3 is built from 15 residues. Germline CDR1 is SGHDT and CDR2 is YYEEEE. For the CDR3, the DNA is TGTGCCAGCAGCTTGGGAAGCATTCTCAACTATGGCTACACCTTC. It yields the protein CASSLGSILNYGYTF.

V gene TRBV5-3 combines with J gene TRBJ2-6, with D possibly matching TRBD1 (6 bases). TRBV5-3 is assigned to the ORF class and has an uncertain function. This CDR3 is 18 amino acids long. Trimming cost V 0 bases and J 6 bases, with 19 bases left between them. The CDR3 sequence is CARSLDRGRGFVANVLTF. CDR3 bases: TGTGCCAGAAGCTTGGATCGGGGCAGGGGCTTTGTGGCCAACGTCCTGACTTTC.